These 2 T cell receptor beta chains were all obtained from the same sample, sequenced in a study of identifying expanded T cells in peripheral blood. TCRdb keeps only in-frame clones here, not all; method: immunoSEQ multiplex PCR. The table shows about 91,000 clones, with 88% occurring only once. Sequencing used blood. The receptors here all came from a person aged 18-70 years in good health.

The chain uses TRBV7-2 and TRBJ2-7; TRBD1 agrees at 7 bases. V shed 4 bases, J shed 2 bases, and the junction held 5 bases outside the gene matches. The CDR3 runs to 14 residues. Germline loops: CDR1 SGHTA, CDR2 FQGNSA. CDR3 DNA: TGTGCCAGCAGCTACCGACAGGGTCCCTACGAGCAGTACTTC. Its translation: CASSYRQGPYEQYF.

V gene TRBV6-5 combines with J gene TRBJ1-5; no clear D gene. Germline CDR1 and CDR2: MNHEY and SVGAGI. The V and J ends lost 2 bases and 3 bases respectively, with 11 bases between them. CDR3 length: 15 amino acids. CDR3 region: CASSYLGGFNQPQHF. The CDR3 nucleotides read TGTGCCAGCAGTTACCTGGGAGGGTTCAATCAGCCCCAGCATTTT.